The source of this TCR beta chain is a study of T cell responses to AZD1222 COVID-19 vaccine (dated by TCRdb to the early 2020s). Background for the entire study: TCR sequencing covered fewer than 250 trial participants: some 210 given two doses of AZD1222 and about 26 given two doses of MenACWY control vaccine. Trial participants were enrolled into age subgroups of 18-55, 56-69 and 70-plus years, which contained approximately 150, 28 and 58 TCR-sequenced participants, respectively. General study outcomes and caveats: Epitopes outside the regions mutated in the B.1.351 and B.1.1.7 variants were reportedly recognized by nearly half of the unique spike-specific TCRs. After two AZD1222 doses, spike-specific TCR breadth and depth were significantly higher than at day 0 and than in MenACWY recipients. Participants were mostly white British and included more females than males, and it was suggested by the authors that clonal diversity may have been underestimated. The vaccine-associated CD4 TCRs covered the entire spike protein, and the dominant responses fell in regions 160-218 and 743-854. Conclusions about previously exposed vaccinees are limited, since just five or six AZD1222 recipients were seropositive for SARS-CoV-2 at baseline. Because no samples from the day 14 peak response were available, repertoires could be characterized only after the peak T cell response. The 56-69-year group was small, and its depth increase did not reach significance, likely because of low power.

Reading the label with the study, this specimen's time point is: about 28 days (+/-7) after the second vaccine dose. AZD1222 recipients given second doses at about 4 weeks or at about 12 weeks were pooled, since spike-specific TCR depth and breadth were not found to differ between the two schedules. Vaccinee samples were obtained from the UK trials COV001 and COV002, which included a single-blind randomized controlled phase 2/3 trial of AZD1222 (ChAdOx1 nCoV-19) in healthy adults. Trial participant PBMC samples were collected at day 0 and day 28 after the second dose for TCRbeta chain sequencing. The germline ends are 14 bases apart after V is trimmed by 8 bases and J by 4 bases. The germline V gene (reference sequence) supplies CDR1 LNHDA and CDR2 SQIVND. The CDR3, cysteine through phenylalanine, is 13 amino acids long. Only CDR3 DNA remains: 39 bases, in frame from the first base. As for this clone: Its antigen remains undetermined. Qualities for individual bases were not recorded, and no much larger clone is one base off.

The CDR3 regions of human TCRbeta chains were analyzed by immunosequencing. Processing in the source paper ran as follows. Repertoire TCRs were checked for matches against a reference library of SARS-CoV-2-specific TCRs that had been generated using the MIRA antigen-specificity platform. Breadth was defined as the fraction of unique TCRs that were SARS-CoV-2-associated, and depth was defined as the fraction of total T cells that were SARS-CoV-2-associated. Using the MIRA data, each spike-specific TCR was mapped to the spike region that the TCR reacts to and placed in a CD4 or CD8 class. Log10-transformed breadth and depth values were compared by one-way ANOVA with Sidak's multiple comparisons tests. Sourced from immuneACCESS, this table was stored by TCRdb with only in-frame sequences that have V and J called. A share of the clones is absent; for the studies checked, an unresolved V gene accounts for under half, and the remainder has no known explanation. V and J calls and clone size are as listed in that table; D and trimming were resolved from the DNA. This sample holds 100,000 to 120,000 clones; around nine tenths were observed only once. The biggest ten clones account for about 15% of the sample.

This material consisted of peripheral blood, taken 28 days after the second AZD1222 dose. This sequence was found in an adult who received the AZD1222 COVID-19 vaccine. Recombination connected TRBV19 to TRBJ2-5; TRBD1 could be the D gene, as 6 bases match. The sequence in DNA is TGTGCCAGTCGGGACATTGGGGCAGAGACCCAGTACTTC. It translates as CASRDIGAETQYF.